One sample yielded the 13 T cell receptor beta chains listed below, sequenced in a study of regulatory T cells in long-lasting Graves disease. TCR beta libraries were built with iRepertoire HTBI primers and Arm-PCR of CDR3 regions. TCRdb ran MiXCR on the multiplex PCR reads and lists one entry per CDR3 protein. The table includes about 540,000 distinct CDR3 sequences, roughly 13% detected once. Time point given: newly diagnosed GD, antithyroid drugs for less than 3 months. Researchers made the TCR library from RNA that was extracted from PBMCs. These sequences were also reported in another study, on T cells in Graves' hyperthyroidism and ophthalmopathy.

The specimen was peripheral blood mononuclear cells (PBMCs), collected at new diagnosis, from a patient treated with antithyroid drugs. These receptors were obtained from a man younger than 45 with Graves disease.

A note on this clonotype: Since a much larger clone is just one base distant, this may be a read error. Here the CDR3 reads CATSSGEVETQYF. The CDR3 bases are TGTGCCACCAGCTCGGGCGAAGTAGAGACCCAGTACTTC. The rearrangement uses TRBV19 and TRBJ2-5; D gene unclear. Germline loops: CDR1 LNHDA, CDR2 SQIVND (reference sequence). Trimming pared 10 bases from V and 4 bases from J, leaving 16 bases between. This CDR3 contains 13 residues. The variable domain in full, with the rest retrieved from reference TRBV19 and TRBJ2-5, is DGGITQSPKYLFRKEGQNVTLSCEQNLNHDAMYWYRQDPGQGLRLIYYSQIVNDFQKGDIAEGYSVSREKKESFPLTVTSAQKNPTAFYLCATSSGEVETQYFGPGTRLLVL.

This clonotype was seen a handful of times. The chain uses TRBV29-1 and TRBJ2-7, with D possibly matching TRBD2 (5 bases). V lost 4 bases, J lost 3 bases, and 13 bases lay in between. The germline V gene encodes CDR1 SQVTM and CDR2 ANQGSEA. The CDR3 is 13 amino acids. The CDR3 DNA reads as TGCAGCGTTGCGACGGGGTCGGACTACGAGCAGTACTTC. This gives the protein CSVATGSDYEQYF.

In the case of this clonotype: A much larger clone lies a single base off, so this may be a read error. The chain carries TRBV12-3 or TRBV12-4 and TRBJ2-2; perhaps TRBD2 as D (5 bases). Trimming removed 1 base at V and 7 bases at J, with 13 bases between. The CDR3 loop spans 15 amino acids. CDR3: CASSLVTRAVGELFF. The CDR3 nucleotides are TGTGCCAGCAGTTTAGTTACGAGAGCGGTCGGGGAGCTGTTTTTT.

This clonotype was seen ten or more times. V usage is TRBV6-5 and J usage is TRBJ2-1; either TRBD1 or TRBD2 may supply D (5 bases each). Germline loops: CDR1 MNHEY, CDR2 SVGAGI. The CDR3 has 16 amino acids. V lost 0 bases, J lost 8 bases, and 17 bases lay in between. Here the CDR3 reads CASSYSPISWGHEQFF. The DNA for the CDR3 is TGTGCCAGCAGTTACTCCCCAATCTCGTGGGGACATGAGCAGTTCTTC.

This clonotype was seen repeatedly, ten times or more. This chain joins TRBV9 and TRBJ2-5; D is unclear. Germline values: CDR1 SGDLS, CDR2 YYNGEE. The CDR3 runs to 15 residues. The ends were cut back, 0 bases at V and 4 bases at J, with 13 bases in the middle. The CDR3 DNA reads as TGTGCCAGCAGCGTAGAAGCCAGGAGTCTAGAGACCCAGTACTTC. It is translated as CASSVEARSLETQYF.

A word on this clonotype: It may be a read error: a sequence one base away is much more abundant. V gene TRBV12-5 combines with J gene TRBJ2-5; D not resolved. The CDR3 is 14 amino acids. Germline V lookup: CDR1 LGHNT, CDR2 FRNRAP. The DNA of the CDR3 is TGTGCTAGTGGTTCTACACATTTCCCAGAGACCCAGTGCTTC. Amino acids: CASGSTHFPETQCF.

This clonotype was picked up many times. The chain is built from TRBV12-5 and TRBJ1-5; TRBD1 agrees at 9 bases. J gave up 2 bases and V 7 bases, and 6 bases lay outside the gene matches. This CDR3 is 15 amino acids long. CDR1 LGHNT and CDR2 FRNRAP come from the germline V gene. The CDR3 region is CASEEGQGGNQPQHF. CDR3 nucleotide sequence: TGTGCTAGTGAGGAGGGACAGGGAGGCAATCAGCCCCAGCATTTT.

V is TRBV6-2 or TRBV6-3 and J is TRBJ1-3; D unresolved. The V end was cut by 0 bases, the J end by 1 base, with 10 bases between. The CDR3 length is 16 residues. CDR1 and CDR2 (germline): MNHEY, SVGEGT. CDR3 region: CASSYSAVSSGNTIYF. The DNA for the CDR3 is TGTGCCAGCAGTTACTCGGCCGTTAGTTCTGGAAACACCATATATTTT.

This clonotype was counted ten times or more. The chain is built from TRBV27 and TRBJ1-1, with a weak D call TRBD1 (6 bases). In germline, CDR1 is MNHEY, CDR2 SMNVEV (reference sequence). Trimming removed 6 bases at V and 8 bases at J, with 16 bases between. This CDR3 has 13 residues. CDR3 amino acids: CASRFSTGAEAFF. DNA of the CDR3: TGTGCCAGCAGGTTCTCGACAGGCGCCGAAGCTTTCTTT.

This clonotype was found many times. The rearrangement uses TRBV27 and TRBJ2-3; D is ambiguous. Germline values: CDR1 MNHEY, CDR2 SMNVEV (reference sequence). Trimming shortened V by 10 bases and J by 0 bases, and 11 bases separated the two germline ends. The CDR3 covers 13 residues. Here the CDR3 DNA reads TGTGCCACCGTGGATACAAGCACAGATACGCAGTATTTT. As protein: CATVDTSTDTQYF.

The sample holds many counts of this clonotype. V is TRBV7-9 and J is TRBJ2-2; TRBD2 matches 8 bases. The germline CDR1 and CDR2 sequences are SEHNR and FQNEAQ (reference sequence). With V trimmed by 5 bases and J by 7 bases, 9 bases remained unmatched. The CDR3 spans 15 residues. CDR3 sequence (DNA): TGTGCCAGCAGCCCCGGAGCGGGAGCGGACGGGGAGCTGTTTTTT. This translates into CASSPGAGADGELFF.

This clonotype was observed many times. V is TRBV6-1 and J is TRBJ2-2; possibly TRBD1 or TRBD2 for D (5 bases each). From germline, CDR1 is MNHNS and CDR2 SASEGT. V lost 6 bases and J lost 10, with 9 bases in between. This CDR3 spans 11 amino acids. CDR3 amino acids: CASRGVSELFF. DNA of the CDR3: TGTGCCAGCAGGGGGGTATCGGAGCTGTTTTTT.

The sample holds a few counts of this clonotype. V and J are TRBV7-9 and TRBJ2-5; possible D gene TRBD2, 5 bases. The V end lost 3 bases, the J end lost 5 bases, and 19 bases lay between the germline ends. From germline, CDR1 is SEHNR and CDR2 FQNEAQ (reference sequence). The CDR3 sequence is 16 residues long. CDR3 in DNA: TGTGCCAGCAGCTTCCGAGGGCGACCAAACGGGGAGACCCAGTACTTC. Translation gives CASSFRGRPNGETQYF.